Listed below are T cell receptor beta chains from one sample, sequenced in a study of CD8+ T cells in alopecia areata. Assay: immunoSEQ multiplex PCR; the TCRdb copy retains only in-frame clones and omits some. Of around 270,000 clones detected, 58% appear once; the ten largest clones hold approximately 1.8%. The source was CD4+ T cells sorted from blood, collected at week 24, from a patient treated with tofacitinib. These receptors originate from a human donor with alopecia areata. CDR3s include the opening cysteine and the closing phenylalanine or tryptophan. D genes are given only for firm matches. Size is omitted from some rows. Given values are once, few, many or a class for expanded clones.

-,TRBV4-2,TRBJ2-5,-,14,CASSQDRGVETQYF,TGTGCCAGCAGCCAAGATCGGGGTGTGGAGACCCAGTACTTC
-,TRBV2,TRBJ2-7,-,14,CASSQRQSSYEQYF,TGTGCCAGCAGTCAAAGACAAAGCTCCTACGAGCAGTACTTC
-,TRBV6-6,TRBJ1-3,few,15,CASSYAVTSGNTIYF,TGTGCCAGCAGTTACGCGGTAACTTCTGGAAACACCATATATTTT
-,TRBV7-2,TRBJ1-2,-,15,CASSSSGTTNYGYTF,TGTGCCAGCAGCTCGTCCGGGACAACAAACTATGGCTACACCTTC
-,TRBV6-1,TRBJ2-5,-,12,CASILYGGTQYF,TGTGCCAGCATATTATATGGTGGGACCCAGTACTTC
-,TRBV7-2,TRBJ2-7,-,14,CASSTQRSSYEQYF,TGTGCCAGCAGCACACAAAGAAGCTCCTACGAGCAGTACTTC
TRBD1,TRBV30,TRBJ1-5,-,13,CAWSGQGRQPQHF,TGTGCCTGGAGTGGACAGGGAAGGCAGCCCCAGCATTTT
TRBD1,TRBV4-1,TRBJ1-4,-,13,CASSQGDRAILFF,TGCGCCAGCAGCCAGGGGGACAGGGCGATTCTGTTTTTT
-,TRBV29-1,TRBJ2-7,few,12,CSVEGHSYEQYF,TGCAGCGTTGAGGGACACTCCTACGAGCAGTACTTC
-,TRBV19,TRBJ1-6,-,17,CASSTSGASSYNSPLHF,TGTGCCAGTAGTACCTCCGGGGCCAGCTCCTATAATTCACCCCTCCACTTT
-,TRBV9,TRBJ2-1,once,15,CASSPLAGTYNEQFF,TGTGCCAGCAGCCCCCTGGCGGGGACCTACAATGAGCAGTTCTTC
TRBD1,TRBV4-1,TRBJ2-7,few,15,CASSLGTGFPYEQYF,TGCGCCAGCAGCCTTGGGACAGGGTTCCCCTACGAGCAGTACTTC
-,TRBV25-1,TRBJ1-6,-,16,CASSELPGPYNSPLHF,TGTGCCAGCAGTGAATTGCCGGGACCGTATAATTCACCCCTCCACTTT
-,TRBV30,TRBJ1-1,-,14,CAWSVRAMNTEAFF,TGTGCCTGGAGTGTTCGGGCCATGAACACTGAAGCTTTCTTT
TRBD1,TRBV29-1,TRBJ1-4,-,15,CSVGPLQGASEKLFF,TGCAGCGTTGGCCCTTTACAGGGGGCAAGTGAAAAACTGTTTTTT
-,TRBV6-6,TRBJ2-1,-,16,CASKPPGSRGRNEQFF,TGTGCCAGCAAACCCCCCGGGTCCCGGGGGAGGAATGAGCAGTTCTTC
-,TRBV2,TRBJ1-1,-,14,CASSVGRGNTEAFF,TGTGCCAGCAGTGTAGGCAGGGGGAACACTGAAGCTTTCTTT
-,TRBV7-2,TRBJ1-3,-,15,CASSLTAGQGNTIYF,TGTGCCAGCAGCTTAACGGCGGGGCAGGGAAACACCATATATTTT
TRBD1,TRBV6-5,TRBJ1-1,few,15,CASRGRGQGGTEAFF,TGTGCCAGCAGAGGACGTGGACAGGGGGGAACTGAAGCTTTCTTT
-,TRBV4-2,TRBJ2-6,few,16,CASSQAGGSGANVLTF,TGTGCCAGCAGCCAAGCGGGCGGCTCTGGGGCCAACGTCCTGACTTTC
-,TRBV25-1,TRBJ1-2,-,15,CASSEPGEDDYGYTF,TGTGCCAGCAGTGAGCCAGGGGAGGACGACTATGGCTACACCTTC
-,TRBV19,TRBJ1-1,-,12,CASSESDVEAFF,TGTGCCAGTAGTGAAAGCGACGTTGAAGCTTTCTTT
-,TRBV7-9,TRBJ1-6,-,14,CASSLRTEGSPLHF,TGTGCCAGCAGCCTACGCACCGAAGGGTCACCCCTCCACTTT
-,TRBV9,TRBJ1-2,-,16,CASSPSTGGLSYGYTF,TGTGCCAGCAGCCCATCTACTGGGGGGCTGAGCTATGGCTACACCTTC
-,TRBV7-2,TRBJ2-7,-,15,CASSLVSESSYEQYF,TGTGCCAGCAGCTTAGTATCAGAGAGCTCCTACGAGCAGTACTTC
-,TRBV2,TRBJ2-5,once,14,CASSVSRGRETQYF,TGTGCCAGCAGTGTTTCTCGGGGGAGGGAGACCCAGTACTTC
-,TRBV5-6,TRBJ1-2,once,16,CASSPVVAPRRYGYTF,TGTGCCAGCAGCCCCGTTGTAGCCCCCCGGCGCTATGGCTACACCTTC
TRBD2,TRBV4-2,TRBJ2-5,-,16,CASSQGSGGRRETQYF,TGTGCCAGCAGCCAAGGCAGCGGGGGGCGCCGGGAGACCCAGTACTTC
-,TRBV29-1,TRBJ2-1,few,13,CTVRTGSYNEQFF,TGCACCGTGCGTACAGGGTCTTACAATGAGCAGTTCTTC
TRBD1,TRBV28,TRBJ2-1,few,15,CASSSPGTGGDEQFF,TGTGCCAGCAGTTCCCCCGGGACAGGGGGCGATGAGCAGTTCTTC
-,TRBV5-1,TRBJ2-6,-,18,CARSLLGQTDSGANVLTF,TGCGCCAGAAGCTTGTTGGGGCAGACCGACTCTGGGGCCAACGTCCTGACTTTC
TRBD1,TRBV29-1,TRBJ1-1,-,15,CSVGEPGGAYTEAFF,TGCAGCGTTGGGGAACCAGGGGGCGCGTACACTGAAGCTTTCTTT
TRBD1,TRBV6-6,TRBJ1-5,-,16,CASSYRTGEGNQPQHF,TGTGCCAGCAGTTACCGTACAGGGGAGGGCAATCAGCCCCAGCATTTT
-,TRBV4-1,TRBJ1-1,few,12,CASSQVGTEAFF,TGCGCCAGCAGCCAAGTGGGCACTGAAGCTTTCTTT
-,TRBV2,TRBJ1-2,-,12,CASRISNYGYTF,TGTGCCAGCAGGATCAGTAACTATGGCTACACCTTC
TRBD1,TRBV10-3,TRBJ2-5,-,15,CAIRGDRVEGETQYF,TGTGCCATCAGGGGTGACAGGGTGGAAGGAGAGACCCAGTACTTC
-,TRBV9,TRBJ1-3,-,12,CASSVEGNTIYF,TGTGCCAGCAGCGTAGAGGGAAACACCATATATTTT